The next 19 T cell receptor beta chains were all read from a single sample in a study of cytomegalovirus exposure and HLA in healthy donors. Use of 60 Vbeta and 13 Jbeta primers characterized the PCR. Only in-frame clones appear in the TCRdb table, and some are missing; sequencing was by immunoSEQ multiplex PCR. This table holds around 200,000 clones, 75% to 85% found once. Sequenced material: PBMCs. The receptors were gathered from a girl between 2 and 10 years old in good health and CMV-seropositive.

The rearrangement uses TRBV2 and TRBJ2-1; 11 nucleotides align to TRBD2. CDR3 size: 17 residues. Germline CDR1 reads SNHLY; CDR2 reads FYNNEI. V was clipped by 8 bases and J by 7 bases; unmatched bases: 16. As DNA, the CDR3 is TGTGCCAGCGCTGTATCCTTTAGCGGGGGGGCCATAAATGAGCAGTTCTTC. Its protein product is CASAVSFSGGAINEQFF.

The genes are TRBV6-1 and TRBJ2-1; 7 bases line up with TRBD2. Germline V lookup: CDR1 MNHNS, CDR2 SASEGT. The CDR3 consists of 15 residues. The V gene end was trimmed by 6 bases and the J gene end by 3 bases; junction bases not matched to a gene: 8. Here the CDR3 reads CASSERLADYNEQFF. The CDR3 nucleotides are TGTGCCAGCAGCGAGAGACTAGCAGACTACAATGAGCAGTTCTTC.

This chain links TRBV11-3 with TRBJ1-2; D remains unclear. V was cut by 3 bases and J by 2 bases, with 4 bases left in between. The germline V gene has CDR1 SGHNT and CDR2 YENEEA. The CDR3 is 12 residues long. CDR3 sequence (DNA): TGTGCCAGCAGCTTCAGGAACTATGGCTACACCTTC. Residues: CASSFRNYGYTF.

This clone has only one observation. This chain joins TRBV9 and TRBJ1-1; 8 nucleotides align to TRBD1. The length of the CDR3 is 15 residues. With V trimmed by 3 bases and J by 7 bases, 11 bases remained unmatched. Germline assignment: CDR1 SGDLS and CDR2 YYNGEE. The chain's CDR3 is CASSEGGTGQVEAFF. The CDR3 DNA reads TGTGCCAGCAGCGAGGGGGGGACAGGCCAAGTTGAAGCTTTCTTT.

The chain recombines TRBV6-5 with TRBJ1-2; D not resolved. This CDR3 is 12 amino acids long. The germline V gene has CDR1 MNHEY and CDR2 SVGAGI. Between the trimmed V and J ends, which lost 6 bases and 8 bases, there was a span of 13 bases. DNA of the CDR3: TGTGCCAGCAGGATGATACCGGGGGGCTACACCTTC. Encoded protein: CASRMIPGGYTF.

This chain links TRBV10-3 with TRBJ2-3; D not resolved. The CDR3 totals 13 residues. Trimming cost V 7 bases and J 1 base, with 9 bases left between them. CDR1 is ENHRY and CDR2 is SYGVKD in the germline V gene. CDR3: CAIMKSGTDTQYF. DNA for the CDR3: TGTGCCATCATGAAAAGCGGCACAGATACGCAGTATTTT.

The chain couples TRBV6-1 to TRBJ2-1, with D perhaps TRBD1 (5 bases). CDR1 MNHNS and CDR2 SASEGT come from the germline V gene. The CDR3 extends over 14 amino acids. V was pared by 4 bases and J by 9 bases, with 16 bases between. CDR3 in DNA: TGTGCCAGCAGTGGACAGTTTCCGTCCCGTGAGCAGTTCTTC. This sequence encodes CASSGQFPSREQFF.

In its sample, this clone was seen a few times. The V call is TRBV4-2, the J call TRBJ2-7, with 7 bases fitting TRBD2. J gave up 3 bases and V 1 base, and 6 bases lay outside the gene matches. This CDR3 comprises 15 residues. Germline assignment: CDR1 LGHNA and CDR2 YNFKEQ. The CDR3 protein is CASSQGLAPGYEQYF. The CDR3 nucleotides read TGTGCCAGCAGCCAAGGACTAGCCCCTGGCTACGAGCAGTACTTC.

The J gene is TRBJ2-3, the V gene TRBV16, with 10 bases identical to TRBD1. The trim removed 4 bases at V and 1 base at J, leaving 2 bases unmatched. Germline V CDR1 and CDR2: KGHSY, FQNENV. The CDR3 runs to 15 residues. The CDR3 here is CASSPGTGGTDTQYF. CDR3 nucleotide sequence: TGTGCCAGCAGCCCCGGGACAGGGGGCACAGATACGCAGTATTTT.

This sequence joins TRBV6-5 and TRBJ2-3, with 12 bases fitting TRBD2. CDR1 and CDR2 from the germline V gene are MNHEY and SVGAGI. V lost 6 bases and J lost 3; bases outside the gene matches: 4. The CDR3 covers 15 residues. CDR3 loop: CASRPSGGATDTQYF. The CDR3 coding sequence is TGTGCCAGCAGACCTAGCGGGGGGGCGACAGATACGCAGTATTTT.

The gene calls are TRBV28 and TRBJ1-3; D uncertain. CDR1 and CDR2 from the germline V gene are MDHEN and SYDVKM. V gave up 4 bases and J gave up 8 bases, with 6 bases separating them. The CDR3 spans 11 residues. CDR3 residues: CASSSRYTIYF. CDR3 in DNA: TGTGCCAGCAGTTCCCGGTACACCATATATTTT.

The chain recombines TRBV19 with TRBJ2-5; D is unresolved. Germline V gives CDR1 LNHDA, CDR2 SQIVND (reference sequence). The CDR3 loop spans 13 amino acids. Deletions cut 4 bases from V and 2 bases from J, with 8 bases between. CDR3 coding DNA: TGTGCCAGTAGTACAGGCGCTCAAGAGACCCAGTACTTC. It yields the protein CASSTGAQETQYF.

The chain has TRBV5-1 and TRBJ2-7; 10 bases map to TRBD1. CDR1 is SGHRS and CDR2 is YFSETQ in the germline V gene. The CDR3 sequence is 18 residues long. Trimming at V came to 4 bases and at J to 0 bases, leaving 13 bases not matched to a gene. As DNA, the CDR3 is TGCGCCAGCAGCCCGGGACAGGGGAACAGCAAAAGCTCCTACGAGCAGTACTTC. As protein: CASSPGQGNSKSSYEQYF.

This clone was seen only once. The sample contains more than one DNA sequence encoding this CDR3. The V gene is TRBV5-4, the J gene TRBJ2-3; 8 nucleotides match TRBD1. Germline V gives CDR1 SGHNT, CDR2 YYREEE (reference sequence). The CDR3 loop spans 14 amino acids. With 4 bases clipped from V and 1 base from J, the junction kept 2 bases outside the gene matches. The CDR3 bases are TGTGCCAGCAGCCCGGGACAGGGCACAGATACGCAGTATTTT. It translates to CASSPGQGTDTQYF.

CDR3 sequence (DNA): TGTGCCAGCAGCTTTAGAGTGGGGAGTGGAAACACCATATATTTT. Translating it yields CASSFRVGSGNTIYF. J is TRBJ1-3 and V is TRBV7-6; D gene uncertain. The CDR3 extends over 15 amino acids. Germline-derived CDR1 and CDR2 are SGHVS and FNYEAQ. V was clipped by 3 bases and J by 3 bases, with 12 bases between them. Full variable domain (outside the CDR3, taken from reference TRBV7-6 and TRBJ1-3): GAGVSQSPRYKVTKRGQDVALRCDPISGHVSLYWYRQALGQGPEFLTYFNYEAQQDKSGLPNDRFSAERPEGSISTLTIQRTEQRDSAMYRCASSFRVGSGNTIYFGEGSWLTVV.

The gene calls are TRBV14 and TRBJ1-6; D remains unclear. This CDR3 has 12 amino acids. CDR1 and CDR2 from the germline V gene are SGHDN and FVKESK. V was trimmed by 2 bases and J by 9 bases, leaving 5 bases between them. The CDR3 sequence: CASSQLFSPLHF. CDR3 in DNA: TGTGCCAGCAGCCAACTTTTTTCACCCCTCCACTTT. The whole variable domain, filled in from reference TRBV14 and TRBJ1-6, reads EAGVTQFPSHSVIEKGQTVTLRCDPISGHDNLYWYRRVMGKEIKFLLHFVKESKQDESGMPNNRFLAERTGGTYSTLKVQPAELEDSGVYFCASSQLFSPLHFGNGTRLTVT.

In DNA, the CDR3 is TGTGCCAGCAGCGGGGGACCGGACAGGCTCTACGAGCAGTACTTC. This sequence encodes CASSGGPDRLYEQYF. The chain has TRBV5-4 and TRBJ2-7; 7 bases are a match to TRBD1. The V and J ends lost 4 bases and 3 bases, in that order; junction bases with no gene match: 10. The germline V gene has CDR1 SGHNT and CDR2 YYREEE (reference sequence). CDR3 length: 15 amino acids.

The chain joins TRBV19 to TRBJ1-4, with D perhaps TRBD1 (6 bases). V was clipped by 7 bases and J by 5 bases, with 14 bases between them. This CDR3 region has 14 residues. In germline, CDR1 is LNHDA, CDR2 SQIVND (reference sequence). Here the CDR3 reads CASKLTGVNEKLFF. The CDR3 nucleotides read TGTGCCAGTAAGCTGACAGGAGTGAATGAAAAACTGTTTTTT.

This clone was picked up a small number of times. The chain couples TRBV21-1 to TRBJ1-6. TRBV21-1 is designated a pseudogene. This CDR3 contains 18 residues. CDR3 protein: CASSKARGELSYNSPLHF. CDR3 coding DNA: TGTGCCAGCAGCAAAGCCAGAGGTGAACTCTCCTATAATTCACCCCTCCACTTT.